This TCR beta chain is drawn from a study of tumor and adjacent non-tumor tissue in lung cancer. Study findings and constraints: Tumor tissue had significantly higher TCR diversity than normal lung.

The library came from three nested PCR rounds adapted from ARM-PCR protocols. TCRdb fed the multiplex PCR reads into MiXCR, producing one record per CDR3 protein. In the table there are 65,000 to 95,000 distinct CDR3 sequences, 65% to 75% of which are singletons. The template was RNA from unsorted bulk tissue. Between August and November 2014, newly diagnosed, chemotherapy-naive lung cancer patients underwent thoracic surgery in China. The CDR3 runs to 17 residues. On this clonotype itself: Its antigen is as yet unknown.

The TCR was taken from a woman in her 70s with non-small cell lung cancer. Input material: lung tumor tissue. This chain connects TRBV21-1 to TRBJ2-5; the table calls TRBD2, which could not be checked here. TRBV21-1 is marked as a pseudogene. CDR3 loop: CASSKGLEETVQETQYF. The CDR3 DNA follows: TGTGCCAGCAGCAAGGGACTAGAGGAGACGGTCCAAGAGACCCAGTACTTC.